This record covers a single TCR beta chain. These data come from a study of shared clonotypes between healthy human individuals. TCRdb's copy holds only in-frame clones and misses some; the assay was immunoSEQ multiplex PCR. The sample carries about 2,500,000 clones, roughly nine tenths recorded once. The CDR3 loop spans 16 amino acids. Germline-derived CDR1 and CDR2 are SGDLS and YYNGEE. The trim removed 3 bases at V and 0 bases at J, leaving 5 bases unmatched. The sequenced sample consisted of naive CD4+ T cells sorted from blood. Subset here: CD45RA+ positively selected. This receptor was obtained from a man between 18 and 29 years old in good health. The chain uses TRBV9 and TRBJ2-3; 9 nucleotides line up with TRBD2. CDR3 nucleotide sequence: TGTGCCAGCAGCGCGGTGCTAGCGGGGAGCACAGATACGCAGTATTTT. This codes for CASSAVLAGSTDTQYF.